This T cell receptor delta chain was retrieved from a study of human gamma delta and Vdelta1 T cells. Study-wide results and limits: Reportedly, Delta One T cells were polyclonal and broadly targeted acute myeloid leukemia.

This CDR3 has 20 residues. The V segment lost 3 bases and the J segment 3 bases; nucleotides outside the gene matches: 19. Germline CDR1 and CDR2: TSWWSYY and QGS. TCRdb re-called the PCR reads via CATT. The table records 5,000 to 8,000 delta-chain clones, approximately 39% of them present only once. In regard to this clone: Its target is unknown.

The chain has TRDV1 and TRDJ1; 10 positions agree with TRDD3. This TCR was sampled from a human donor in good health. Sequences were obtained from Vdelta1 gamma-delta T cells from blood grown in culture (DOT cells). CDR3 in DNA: TGTGCTCTTGGGGAGCTCAGAGGTTCCGTCTGGGGGATAGGTTCCGATAAACTCATCTTT. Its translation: CALGELRGSVWGIGSDKLIF.